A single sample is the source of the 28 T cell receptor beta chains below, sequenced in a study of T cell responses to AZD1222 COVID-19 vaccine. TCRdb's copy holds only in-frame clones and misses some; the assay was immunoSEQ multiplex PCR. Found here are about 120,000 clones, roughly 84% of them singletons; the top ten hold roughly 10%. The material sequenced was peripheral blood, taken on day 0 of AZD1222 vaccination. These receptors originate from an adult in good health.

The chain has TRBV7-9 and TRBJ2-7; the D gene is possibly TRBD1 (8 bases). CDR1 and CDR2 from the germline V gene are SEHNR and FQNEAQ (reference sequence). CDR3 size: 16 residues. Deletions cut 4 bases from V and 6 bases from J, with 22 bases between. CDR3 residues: CASSSFKDREGLEQYF. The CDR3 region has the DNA TGTGCCAGCAGCTCGTTTAAGGACAGGGAGGGACTCGAGCAGTACTTC. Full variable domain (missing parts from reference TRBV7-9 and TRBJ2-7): DTGVSQNPRHKITKRGQNVTFRCDPISEHNRLYWYRQTLGQGPEFLTYFQNEAQLEKSRLLSDRFSAERPKGSFSTLEIQRTEQGDSAMYLCASSSFKDREGLEQYFGPGTRLTVT.

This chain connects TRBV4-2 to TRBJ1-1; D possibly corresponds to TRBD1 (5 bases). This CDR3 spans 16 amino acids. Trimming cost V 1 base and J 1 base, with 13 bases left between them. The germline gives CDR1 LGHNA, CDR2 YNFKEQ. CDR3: CASSQASRGKNTEAFF. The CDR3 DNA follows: TGTGCCAGCAGCCAAGCCAGTCGGGGGAAGAACACTGAAGCTTTCTTT.

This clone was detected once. DNA of the CDR3: TGTGCCAGCAGGGCGGGGAATGGCTACACCTTC. Residues: CASRAGNGYTF. The J gene is TRBJ1-2, the V gene TRBV6-1; D unresolved. V was pared by 6 bases and J by 6 bases, with 8 bases between. The germline CDR1 and CDR2 sequences are MNHNS and SASEGT. There are 11 residues in the CDR3.

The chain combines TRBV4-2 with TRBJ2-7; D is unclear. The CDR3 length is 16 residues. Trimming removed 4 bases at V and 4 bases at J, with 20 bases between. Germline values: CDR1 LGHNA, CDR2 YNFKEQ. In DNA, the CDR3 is TGTGCCAGCAGCCCCGACTCCTCCGCGGTCTGGTACGAGCAGTACTTC. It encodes CASSPDSSAVWYEQYF.

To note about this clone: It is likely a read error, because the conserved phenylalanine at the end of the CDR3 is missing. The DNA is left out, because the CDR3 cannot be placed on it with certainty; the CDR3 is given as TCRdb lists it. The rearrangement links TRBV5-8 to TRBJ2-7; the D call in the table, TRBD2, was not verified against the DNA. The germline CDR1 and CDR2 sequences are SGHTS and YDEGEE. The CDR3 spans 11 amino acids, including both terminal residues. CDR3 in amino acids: CASSPLPTYRD.

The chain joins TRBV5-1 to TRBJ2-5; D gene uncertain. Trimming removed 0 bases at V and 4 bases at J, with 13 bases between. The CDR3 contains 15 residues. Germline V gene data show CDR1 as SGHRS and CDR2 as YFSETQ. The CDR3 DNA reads TGCGCCAGCAGCTTGGGGGCCCCTGAGCCAGAGACCCAGTACTTC. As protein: CASSLGAPEPETQYF.

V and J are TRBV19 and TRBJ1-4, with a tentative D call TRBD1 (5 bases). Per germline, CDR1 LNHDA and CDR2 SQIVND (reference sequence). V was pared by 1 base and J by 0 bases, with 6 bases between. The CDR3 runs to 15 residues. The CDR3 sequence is CASSIGQTTNEKLFF. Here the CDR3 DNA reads TGTGCCAGTAGTATAGGACAGACAACTAATGAAAAACTGTTTTTT.

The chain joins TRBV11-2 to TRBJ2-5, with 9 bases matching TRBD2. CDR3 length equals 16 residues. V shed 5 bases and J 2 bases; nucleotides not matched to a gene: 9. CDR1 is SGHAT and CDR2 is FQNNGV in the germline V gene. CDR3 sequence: CASSRYFSGGQETQYF. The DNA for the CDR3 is TGTGCCAGCAGCCGATATTTTAGCGGGGGTCAAGAGACCCAGTACTTC.

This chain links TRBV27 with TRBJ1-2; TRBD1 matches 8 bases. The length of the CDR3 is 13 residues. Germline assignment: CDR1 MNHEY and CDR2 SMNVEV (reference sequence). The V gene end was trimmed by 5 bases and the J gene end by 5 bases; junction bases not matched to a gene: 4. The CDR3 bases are TGTGCCAGCAGTGGACAGGGTGGGTATGGCTACACCTTC. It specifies CASSGQGGYGYTF.

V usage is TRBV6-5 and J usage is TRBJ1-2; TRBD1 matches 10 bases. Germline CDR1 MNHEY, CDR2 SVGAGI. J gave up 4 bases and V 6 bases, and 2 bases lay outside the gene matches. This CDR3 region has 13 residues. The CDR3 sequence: CASRTGGGYGYTF. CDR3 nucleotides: TGTGCCAGCAGGACAGGGGGCGGCTATGGCTACACCTTC.

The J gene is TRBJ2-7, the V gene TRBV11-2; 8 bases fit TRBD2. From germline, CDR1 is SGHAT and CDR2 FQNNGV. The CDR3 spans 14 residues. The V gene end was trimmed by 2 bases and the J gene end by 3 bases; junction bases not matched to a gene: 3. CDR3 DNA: TGTGCCAGCAGCTTAAGCAGCGGGGGCTACGAGCAGTACTTC. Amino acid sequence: CASSLSSGGYEQYF.

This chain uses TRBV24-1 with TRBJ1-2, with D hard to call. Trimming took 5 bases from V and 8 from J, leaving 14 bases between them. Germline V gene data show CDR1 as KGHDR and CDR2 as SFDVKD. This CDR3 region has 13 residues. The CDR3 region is CATSGTSEGGYTF. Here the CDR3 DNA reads TGTGCCACCAGTGGAACTTCGGAAGGGGGCTACACCTTC.

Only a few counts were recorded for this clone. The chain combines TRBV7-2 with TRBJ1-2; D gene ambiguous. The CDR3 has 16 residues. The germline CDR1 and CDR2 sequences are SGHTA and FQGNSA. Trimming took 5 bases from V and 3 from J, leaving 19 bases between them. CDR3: CASSPWPRGRDYGYTF. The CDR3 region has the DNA TGTGCCAGCAGCCCGTGGCCGAGAGGGAGGGACTATGGCTACACCTTC.

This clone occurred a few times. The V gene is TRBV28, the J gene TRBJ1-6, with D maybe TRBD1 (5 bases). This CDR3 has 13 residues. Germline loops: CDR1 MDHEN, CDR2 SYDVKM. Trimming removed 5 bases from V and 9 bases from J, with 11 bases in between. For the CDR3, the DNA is TGTGCCAGCAGTCCCCGGCAGGGTTCACCCCTCCACTTT. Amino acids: CASSPRQGSPLHF. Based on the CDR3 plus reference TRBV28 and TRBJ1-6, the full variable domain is DVKVTQSSRYLVKRTGEKVFLECVQDMDHENMFWYRQDPGLGLRLIYFSYDVKMKEKGDIPEGYSVSREKKERFSLILESASTNQTSMYLCASSPRQGSPLHFGNGTRLTVT.

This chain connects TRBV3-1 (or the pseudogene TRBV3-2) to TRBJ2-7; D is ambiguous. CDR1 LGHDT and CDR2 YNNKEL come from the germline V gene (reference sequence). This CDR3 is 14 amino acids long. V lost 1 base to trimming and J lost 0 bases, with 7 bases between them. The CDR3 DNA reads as TGTGCCAGCAGCCAAGGGTACAGCTCCTACGAGCAGTACTTC. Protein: CASSQGYSSYEQYF.

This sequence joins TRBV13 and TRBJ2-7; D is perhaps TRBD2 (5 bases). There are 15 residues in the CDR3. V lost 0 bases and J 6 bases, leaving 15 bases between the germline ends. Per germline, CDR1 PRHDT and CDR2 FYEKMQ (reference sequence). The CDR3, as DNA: TGTGCCAGCAGCTTAGGCCGGGGTAATTCTCTCGAGCAGTACTTC. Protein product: CASSLGRGNSLEQYF. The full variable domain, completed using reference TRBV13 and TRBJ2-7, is AAGVIQSPRHLIKEKRETATLKCYPIPRHDTVYWYQQGPGQDPQFLISFYEKMQSDKGSIPDRFSAQQFSDYHSELNMSSLELGDSALYFCASSLGRGNSLEQYFGPGTRLTVT.

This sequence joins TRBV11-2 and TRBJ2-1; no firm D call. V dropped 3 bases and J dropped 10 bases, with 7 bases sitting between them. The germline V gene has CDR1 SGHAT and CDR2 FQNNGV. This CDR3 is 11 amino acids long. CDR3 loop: CASSFGREQFF. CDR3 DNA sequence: TGTGCCAGCAGCTTCGGACGGGAGCAGTTCTTC.

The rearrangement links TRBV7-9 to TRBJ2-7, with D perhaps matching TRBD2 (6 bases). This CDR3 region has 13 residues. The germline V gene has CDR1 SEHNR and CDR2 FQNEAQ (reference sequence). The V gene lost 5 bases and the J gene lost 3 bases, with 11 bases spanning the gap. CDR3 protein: CASSTRGYYEQYF. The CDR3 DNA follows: TGTGCCAGCAGCACTCGGGGGTACTACGAGCAGTACTTC.

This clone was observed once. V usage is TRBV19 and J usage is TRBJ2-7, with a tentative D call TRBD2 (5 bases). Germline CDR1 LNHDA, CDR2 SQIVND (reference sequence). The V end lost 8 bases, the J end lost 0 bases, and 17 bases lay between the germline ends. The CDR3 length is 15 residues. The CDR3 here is CASRKRADLSYEQYF. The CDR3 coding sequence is TGTGCCAGTCGGAAGAGGGCAGACCTCTCCTACGAGCAGTACTTC. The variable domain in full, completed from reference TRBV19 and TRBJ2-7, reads DGGITQSPKYLFRKEGQNVTLSCEQNLNHDAMYWYRQDPGQGLRLIYYSQIVNDFQKGDIAEGYSVSREKKESFPLTVTSAQKNPTAFYLCASRKRADLSYEQYFGPGTRLTVT.

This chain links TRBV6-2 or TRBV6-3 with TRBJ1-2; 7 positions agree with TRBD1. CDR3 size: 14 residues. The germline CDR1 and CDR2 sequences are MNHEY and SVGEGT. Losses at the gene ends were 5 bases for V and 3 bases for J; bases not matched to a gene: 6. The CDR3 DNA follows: TGTGCCAGCAGTGGTCGACAGGGACACTATGGCTACACCTTC. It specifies CASSGRQGHYGYTF.

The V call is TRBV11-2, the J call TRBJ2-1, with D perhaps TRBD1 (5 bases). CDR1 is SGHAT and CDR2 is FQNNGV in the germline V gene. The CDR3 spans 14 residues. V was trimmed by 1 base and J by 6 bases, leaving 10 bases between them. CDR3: CASSLGGRGNEQFF. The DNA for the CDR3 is TGTGCCAGCAGCTTAGGGGGCCGAGGCAATGAGCAGTTCTTC.

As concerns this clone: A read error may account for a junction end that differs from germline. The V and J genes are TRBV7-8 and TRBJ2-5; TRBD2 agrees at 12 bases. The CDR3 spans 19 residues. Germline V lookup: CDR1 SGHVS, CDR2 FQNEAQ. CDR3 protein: CASGLAHASGRGRQETQYF. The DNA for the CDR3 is TGTGCCAGCGGCTTAGCGCATGCTAGCGGGAGGGGGAGGCAAGAGACCCAGTACTTC.

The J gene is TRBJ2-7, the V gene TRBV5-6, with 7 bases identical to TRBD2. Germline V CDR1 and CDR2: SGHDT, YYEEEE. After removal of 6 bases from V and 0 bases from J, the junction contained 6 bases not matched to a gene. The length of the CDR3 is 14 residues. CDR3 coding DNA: TGTGCCAGCAAGTTACTAGCGTACTCCTACGAGCAGTACTTC. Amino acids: CASKLLAYSYEQYF.

The CDR3 protein is CASSFIGLVGGQPQHF. The CDR3 region has the DNA TGTGCCAGCAGCTTCATCGGTCTCGTAGGGGGTCAGCCCCAGCATTTT. The rearrangement links TRBV5-8 to TRBJ1-5, with TRBD1 as a possible D gene (6 bases). CDR3 length equals 16 residues. The germline CDR1 and CDR2 sequences are SGHTS and YDEGEE. The V and J ends lost 2 bases and 6 bases respectively, with 18 bases between them.

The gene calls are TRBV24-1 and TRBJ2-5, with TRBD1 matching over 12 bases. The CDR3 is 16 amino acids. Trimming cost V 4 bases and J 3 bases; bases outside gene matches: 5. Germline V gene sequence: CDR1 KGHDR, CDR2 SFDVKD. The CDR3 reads CATSDLGTGGEETQYF. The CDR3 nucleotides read TGTGCCACCAGTGACCTAGGGACAGGGGGCGAAGAGACCCAGTACTTC.

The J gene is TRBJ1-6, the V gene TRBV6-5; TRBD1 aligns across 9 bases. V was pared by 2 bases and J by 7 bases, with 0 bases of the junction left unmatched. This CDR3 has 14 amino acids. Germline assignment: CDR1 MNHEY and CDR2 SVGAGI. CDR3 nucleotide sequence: TGTGCCAGCAGTTACGGGACAGGGAATTCACCCCTCCACTTT. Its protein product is CASSYGTGNSPLHF.

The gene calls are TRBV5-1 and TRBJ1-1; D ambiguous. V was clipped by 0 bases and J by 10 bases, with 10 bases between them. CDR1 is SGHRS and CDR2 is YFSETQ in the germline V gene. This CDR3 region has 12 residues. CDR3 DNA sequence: TGCGCCAGCAGCTTGGAAGGCATCACAGCTTTCTTT. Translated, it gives CASSLEGITAFF. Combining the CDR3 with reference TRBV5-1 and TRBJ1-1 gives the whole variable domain KAGVTQTPRYLIKTRGQQVTLSCSPISGHRSVSWYQQTPGQGLQFLFEYFSETQRNKGNFPGRFSGRQFSNSRSEMNVSTLELGDSALYLCASSLEGITAFFGQGTRLTVV.

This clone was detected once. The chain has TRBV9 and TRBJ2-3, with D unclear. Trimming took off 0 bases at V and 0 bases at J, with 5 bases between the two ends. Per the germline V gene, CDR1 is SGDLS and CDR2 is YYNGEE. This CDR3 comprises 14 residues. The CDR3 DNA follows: TGTGCCAGCAGCGTAGACACCAGCACAGATACGCAGTATTTT. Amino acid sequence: CASSVDTSTDTQYF.